This T cell receptor (beta chain) was documented in a study of T cells after yellow fever vaccination. Study-wide context: Fractions of low cell number were prepared using SMART-Seq v4 Ultra Low Input. Study results and caveats: By day 5 rather than day 15, the secondary response had peaked, though it was weaker.

This clonotype was counted between two and nine times. Its antigen is unknown. One entry per CDR3 protein, called by TCRdb with MiXCR from the 5' RACE reads. The table includes fewer than 450,000 distinct CDR3 sequences, approximately 8% detected once. CDR3 length equals 16 residues. Germline loops: CDR1 LNHDA, CDR2 SQIVND (reference sequence). V lost 3 bases, J lost 0 bases, and 12 bases lay in between. The sequence came from a man between 18 and 29 years old who received the YFV17D yellow fever vaccine. The J gene is TRBJ2-1, the V gene TRBV19; a possible D gene is TRBD1 (6 bases). The starting material was PBMCs, obtained about 41 days after the first yellow fever vaccination. CDR3 sequence (DNA): TGTGCCAGTAGTATGGACAGTTTTAGCTCCTACAATGAGCAGTTCTTC. Encoded protein: CASSMDSFSSYNEQFF.